One and the same sample provided the 14 T cell receptor beta chains below, sequenced in a study of blood T cell repertoires in COVID-19. Produced via immunoSEQ multiplex PCR; TCRdb's table is partial and in-frame only. The repertoire holds tens of thousands of clones, with 90% as singletons. Sequenced input: peripheral blood. These receptors originate from a middle-aged man with acute or convalescent COVID-19.

V and J are TRBV18 and TRBJ2-2; TRBD1 aligns across 7 bases. Germline loops: CDR1 KGHSH, CDR2 LQKENI. The CDR3 loop spans 16 amino acids. After removal of 3 bases from V and 6 bases from J, the junction contained 10 bases not matched to a gene. DNA for the CDR3: TGTGCCAGCTCACCTCCCAAAGGGGGCGCGGCCGGGGAGCTGTTTTTT. Amino acids: CASSPPKGGAAGELFF.

The rearrangement links TRBV7-9 to TRBJ1-1; 8 bases fit TRBD1. The germline V gene encodes CDR1 SEHNR and CDR2 FQNEAQ (reference sequence). This CDR3 is built from 14 residues. V was pared by 4 bases and J by 1 base, with 2 bases of the junction left unmatched. CDR3 protein: CASSSTGENTEAFF. The CDR3 DNA reads as TGTGCCAGCAGCTCGACAGGGGAGAACACTGAAGCTTTCTTT.

This sequence joins TRBV19 and TRBJ1-2; 8 bases are shared with TRBD1. The germline V gene encodes CDR1 LNHDA and CDR2 SQIVND (reference sequence). Trimming removed 8 bases from V and 8 bases from J; junction bases left unmatched: 7. The CDR3 runs 12 residues. The CDR3 nucleotides are TGTGCCAGTGGGCAGGGGGCTGGAGGCTACACCTTC. It codes for CASGQGAGGYTF.

This chain links TRBV5-4 with TRBJ2-1; D perhaps matches TRBD1 (5 bases). V was cut by 3 bases and J by 8 bases, with 12 bases left in between. Germline V gene data show CDR1 as SGHNT and CDR2 as YYREEE (reference sequence). The CDR3 length is 13 residues. Here the CDR3 DNA reads TGTGCCAGCAGCTGGGGCCCCACCGATGAGCAGTTCTTC. It is translated as CASSWGPTDEQFF.

This clone came up once. V and J are TRBV19 and TRBJ1-5; 10 bases fit TRBD1. The CDR3 extends over 15 amino acids. V lost 5 bases and J lost 4; bases outside the gene matches: 5. The germline CDR1 and CDR2 sequences are LNHDA and SQIVND (reference sequence). CDR3 loop: CASSDRGRQNQPQHF. CDR3 DNA: TGTGCCAGTAGTGACAGGGGGCGGCAAAATCAGCCCCAGCATTTT.

The chain is built from TRBV27 and TRBJ2-4; 13 positions match TRBD2. Germline CDR1 MNHEY, CDR2 SMNVEV (reference sequence). J gave up 3 bases and V 0 bases, and 2 bases lay outside the gene matches. CDR3 length: 17 amino acids. The CDR3, as DNA: TGTGCCAGCAGTTTATCGGGACTAGCGGGGATCAAAAACATTCAGTACTTC. Its translation: CASSLSGLAGIKNIQYF.

The V and J genes are TRBV19 and TRBJ1-4; D is undetermined. Between the trimmed V and J ends, which lost 1 base and 4 bases, there was a span of 10 bases. CDR1 is LNHDA and CDR2 is SQIVND in the germline V gene (reference sequence). CDR3 length: 15 residues. DNA of the CDR3: TGTGCCAGTAGTATAGGCGGTCAGAATAATGAAAAACTGTTTTTT. As protein: CASSIGGQNNEKLFF.

A single count supports this clone. The rearrangement uses TRBV24-1 and TRBJ2-5; D not certain. The CDR3 consists of 17 residues. V was shortened by 1 base and J by 2 bases, with 16 bases between the two germline ends. CDR1 is KGHDR and CDR2 is SFDVKD in the germline V gene. The CDR3 protein is CATSDFGFVQRQETQYF. DNA for the CDR3: TGTGCCACCAGTGATTTCGGGTTCGTCCAGAGACAAGAGACCCAGTACTTC.

The chain links TRBV4-1 to TRBJ2-1; TRBD2 is a possible D gene (5 bases). This CDR3 region has 15 residues. The V gene's germline CDR1 is MGHRA and CDR2 YSYEKL. V was trimmed by 4 bases and J by 8 bases, leaving 18 bases between them. The CDR3 DNA follows: TGCGCCAGCAGCCCCCTGACACGGGAAAGCGATGAGCAGTTCTTC. This encodes CASSPLTRESDEQFF.

As regards this clone: One end of the junction does not line up with germline, which may come from a read error. The rearrangement links TRBV27 to TRBJ2-7, with D maybe TRBD1 (7 bases). The CDR3 is 12 amino acids. Germline CDR1 is MNHEY and CDR2 is SMNVEV (reference sequence). This CDR3 reads CASRPRGDSVIF. CDR3 coding DNA: TGTGCCAGCCGGCCTAGGGGGGACAGCGTTATCTTC.

The V and J genes are TRBV28 and TRBJ1-2, with 10 bases that match TRBD1. This CDR3 is 14 amino acids long. The germline V gene encodes CDR1 MDHEN and CDR2 SYDVKM. Unmatched junction bases numbered 5, after V lost 8 bases and J lost 2 bases. Here the CDR3 reads CASGEGQGNYGYTF. The CDR3 nucleotides read TGTGCCAGCGGTGAGGGACAGGGGAACTATGGCTACACCTTC.

The chain uses TRBV15 and TRBJ2-7; 8 bases are shared with TRBD2. Germline V gives CDR1 LNHNV, CDR2 YYDKDF (reference sequence). This CDR3 comprises 15 residues. The J segment lost 3 bases and the V segment lost 0 bases, leaving 4 bases of the junction unmatched. This CDR3 is CATSRESGSLYEQYF. The CDR3 region has the DNA TGTGCCACCAGCAGAGAAAGCGGGAGTCTCTACGAGCAGTACTTC.

The chain couples TRBV4-1 to TRBJ1-3, with D possibly matching TRBD1 (6 bases). The ends were cut back, 2 bases at V and 0 bases at J, with 11 bases in the middle. The CDR3 is 16 amino acids. Germline CDR1 reads MGHRA; CDR2 reads YSYEKL. DNA of the CDR3: TGCGCCAGCAGCCAACCGGGACACTTCTCTGGAAACACCATATATTTT. This gives the protein CASSQPGHFSGNTIYF.

This clone has a single count. The chain links TRBV3-1 (or the pseudogene TRBV3-2) to TRBJ2-1; tentative D call: TRBD1 (6 bases). Trimming took 0 bases from V and 7 from J, leaving 10 bases between them. The CDR3 totals 14 residues. Germline CDR1 reads LGHDT; CDR2 reads YNNKEL (reference sequence). The CDR3, as DNA: TGTGCCAGCAGCCAAGAGGGGGCTCTGAATGAGCAGTTCTTC. It specifies CASSQEGALNEQFF.